Below, 27 T cell receptor beta chains from the same sample are listed, as sequenced in a study of beta chain features in type 1 diabetes. General study results and limits: In every one of the four CD4+ subsets, TCRB CDR3s were moderately but significantly shorter in Type 1 diabetes patients.

Isolated RNA was reverse transcribed in full, so expressed TCRB transcripts were sequenced. TCRdb's copy holds only in-frame clones and misses some; the assay was immunoSEQ multiplex PCR. The repertoire holds about 390,000 clones, with 9.6% as singletons. Their specific antigens are unknown. The sample consisted of central memory CD4+ T cells from blood. These receptor sequences come from a young man with type 1 diabetes.

The chain links TRBV5-1 to TRBJ2-4; 7 bases map to TRBD1. V gave up 7 bases and J gave up 7 bases; unmatched junction bases: 8. Germline CDR1 reads SGHRS; CDR2 reads YFSETQ. This CDR3 is built from 13 residues. The DNA for the CDR3 is TGCGCCAGCTCGTTCGAACAGGGGAACATTCAGTACTTC. This sequence encodes CASSFEQGNIQYF.

This clone was seen only a few times. The chain links TRBV11-2 to TRBJ2-6; 8 bases agree with TRBD1. In germline, CDR1 is SGHAT, CDR2 FQNNGV. Losses at the gene ends were 4 bases for V and 1 base for J; bases not matched to a gene: 3. CDR3 size: 16 residues. Here the CDR3 reads CASSWGQASGANVLTF. DNA of the CDR3: TGTGCCAGCAGCTGGGGACAGGCATCTGGGGCCAACGTCCTGACTTTC.

Many counts were recorded for this clone. The chain recombines TRBV14 with TRBJ2-4, with D possibly TRBD1 on 5 matching bases. This CDR3 is 13 amino acids long. Germline-derived CDR1 and CDR2 are SGHDN and FVKESK. Trimming took 4 bases from V and 10 from J, leaving 14 bases between them. The CDR3 region has the DNA TGTGCCAGCAGCCCCCAGGGTCATTTAATTCAGTACTTC. Translating it yields CASSPQGHLIQYF.

Only a few counts were recorded for this clone. The rearrangement joins TRBV18 to TRBJ2-7; 12 nucleotides line up with TRBD2. This CDR3 comprises 15 residues. The V segment lost 3 bases and the J segment 3 bases; nucleotides outside the gene matches: 3. Germline V CDR1 and CDR2: KGHSH, LQKENI. The CDR3 loop reads CASSPPGLAGYEQYF. The CDR3 nucleotides are TGTGCCAGCTCACCTCCGGGACTAGCGGGCTACGAGCAGTACTTC.

This clone occurred many times. The rearrangement links TRBV4-1 to TRBJ2-1, with D perhaps TRBD2 (5 bases). Germline V gene data show CDR1 as MGHRA and CDR2 as YSYEKL. V was pared by 1 base and J by 9 bases, with 7 bases between. CDR3 length equals 12 residues. The CDR3 loop reads CASSQVRGEQFF. The CDR3 DNA reads TGCGCCAGCAGCCAAGTTCGGGGTGAGCAGTTCTTC.

This clone came up a few times. The chain has TRBV30 and TRBJ1-2, with TRBD1 as a possible D gene (5 bases). The length of the CDR3 is 15 residues. Germline assignment: CDR1 GTSNPN and CDR2 SVGIG (reference sequence). Trimming removed 2 bases from V and 4 bases from J, with 17 bases in between. The CDR3 bases are TGTGCCTGGAGTAAGGGACTCATTAATTCCTATGGCTACACCTTC. Amino acid sequence: CAWSKGLINSYGYTF.

This clone was found many times. The rearrangement uses TRBV11-2 and TRBJ1-2; D ambiguous. CDR3 size: 13 residues. Per germline, CDR1 SGHAT and CDR2 FQNNGV. Trimming left V 2 bases short and J 9 bases short, with 13 bases between. CDR3 residues: CASSLRTDYSYTF. The CDR3 region has the DNA TGTGCCAGCAGCTTAAGGACTGATTATAGCTACACCTTC. The full variable domain, rest sourced from reference TRBV11-2 and TRBJ1-2, is EAGVAQSPRYKIIEKRQSVAFWCNPISGHATLYWYQQILGQGPKLLIQFQNNGVVDDSQLPKDRFSAERLKGVDSTLKIQPAKLEDSAVYLCASSLRTDYSYTFGSGTRLTVV.

This clone occurred a few times. The J gene is TRBJ1-1, the V gene TRBV18; unclear D gene. Germline lookup yields CDR1 KGHSH and CDR2 LQKENI. The CDR3 has 13 amino acids. The V gene lost 4 bases and the J gene lost 1 base, with 7 bases spanning the gap. The CDR3 here is CASSRTPNTEAFF. The CDR3 DNA follows: TGTGCCAGCTCACGAACTCCGAACACTGAAGCTTTCTTT.

This clone was counted at least ten times. The V call is TRBV14, the J call TRBJ2-2; D unresolved. Germline CDR1 reads SGHDN; CDR2 reads FVKESK. CDR3 size: 14 residues. V dropped 8 bases and J dropped 0 bases, with 10 bases sitting between them. The CDR3 DNA reads TGTGCCAGCGAGCCAGGCTCGAACACCGGGGAGCTGTTTTTT. Protein sequence: CASEPGSNTGELFF.

The chain has TRBV10-3 and TRBJ2-6, with 7 nucleotides matching TRBD1. V lost 6 bases and J lost 0; bases outside the gene matches: 2. The CDR3 runs to 15 residues. CDR1 ENHRY and CDR2 SYGVKD come from the germline V gene. The CDR3 bases are TGTGCCATCAGAGACAGGGACTCTGGGGCCAACGTCCTGACTTTC. Its protein is CAIRDRDSGANVLTF.

J is TRBJ2-5 and V is TRBV2; D is undetermined. V was clipped by 3 bases and J by 13 bases, with 12 bases between them. Germline CDR1 SNHLY, CDR2 FYNNEI. This CDR3 is 11 amino acids long. CDR3 nucleotide sequence: TGTGCCAGCAGTGACCCGGGCCTCCCGTACTTC. Protein sequence: CASSDPGLPYF.

Only a few counts were recorded for this clone. The V gene is TRBV19, the J gene TRBJ2-1, with 16 bases identical to TRBD2. The CDR3 length is 18 residues. Germline CDR1 is LNHDA and CDR2 is SQIVND (reference sequence). The V segment lost 7 bases and the J segment 5 bases; nucleotides outside the gene matches: 11. The CDR3 here is CASTPYGTSGRVHNEQFF. Written as DNA, the CDR3 is TGTGCCAGTACCCCCTATGGGACTAGCGGGAGGGTCCACAATGAGCAGTTCTTC.

This clone has just a few counts. The chain employs TRBV27 and TRBJ1-2; D gene uncertain. CDR1 MNHEY and CDR2 SMNVEV come from the germline V gene (reference sequence). With 5 bases removed from V and 4 bases from J, the gap between germline ends came to 14 bases. This CDR3 has 14 amino acids. Here the CDR3 DNA reads TGTGCCAGCAGTAATAGGGAGAACCTCTATGGCTACACCTTC. It yields the protein CASSNRENLYGYTF.

This clone turned up a few times. Germline is not matched at one junction end, which may reflect a read error. This sequence joins TRBV5-4 and TRBJ2-1; 7 bases are a match to TRBD1. The CDR3 totals 13 residues. From germline, CDR1 is SGHNT and CDR2 YYREEE (reference sequence). CDR3 region: CASSFTPETGHFF. CDR3 bases: TGCGCCAGCAGCTTTACCCCTGAGACAGGGCACTTCTTC.

This clone has a handful of counts. The chain links TRBV7-9 to TRBJ2-1; 11 nucleotides line up with TRBD2. Germline assignment: CDR1 SEHNR and CDR2 FQNEAQ (reference sequence). The CDR3 spans 16 residues. J lost 3 bases, V lost 5 bases, and 6 bases had no gene match. The DNA of the CDR3 is TGTGCCAGCAGCCAAGCCACTAGCGGGAGCTACAATGAGCAGTTCTTC. Translating it yields CASSQATSGSYNEQFF.

This clone came up a few times. The J gene is TRBJ2-1, the V gene TRBV7-3; no definite D call. This CDR3 has 14 residues. In germline, CDR1 is SGHTA, CDR2 FQGTGA. Trimming took off 3 bases at V and 6 bases at J, with 12 bases between the two ends. The DNA of the CDR3 is TGTGCCAGCAGCTTTTTGCCCCCTCGCAATGAGCAGTTCTTC. Its protein product is CASSFLPPRNEQFF.

This clone showed up many times. V and J are TRBV19 and TRBJ2-5, with 10 bases matching TRBD1. Per germline, CDR1 LNHDA and CDR2 SQIVND (reference sequence). The V segment lost 10 bases and the J segment 5 bases; nucleotides outside the gene matches: 4. The length of the CDR3 is 12 residues. The CDR3 coding sequence is TGTGCCACAGGACAGGGGGTGGAGACCCAGTACTTC. Its protein product is CATGQGVETQYF.

The chain joins TRBV6-5 to TRBJ2-7; possible D gene TRBD2, 5 bases. V dropped 2 bases and J dropped 3 bases, with 11 bases sitting between them. Per the germline V gene, CDR1 is MNHEY and CDR2 is SVGAGI. This CDR3 region has 14 residues. The CDR3 sequence is CASSYNGESYEQYF. As DNA, the CDR3 is TGTGCCAGCAGTTACAACGGGGAAAGCTACGAGCAGTACTTC.

CDR3 DNA: TGTGCCAGCAGTGAAATACTGGCGGGAGCTGTCTACGAGCAGTACTTC. It encodes CASSEILAGAVYEQYF. The chain uses TRBV25-1 and TRBJ2-7; TRBD2 agrees at 7 bases. This CDR3 has 16 residues. V was clipped by 2 bases and J by 3 bases; unmatched bases: 10. Germline lookup yields CDR1 MGHDK and CDR2 SYGVNS.

This clone was counted a few times. The V and J genes are TRBV25-1 and TRBJ2-7; 8 nucleotides match TRBD1. V dropped 8 bases and J dropped 4; count of bases not matched to a gene: 10. The CDR3 is 14 amino acids. Germline V gene sequence: CDR1 MGHDK, CDR2 SYGVNS. The CDR3 loop is CASAETGDRYEQYF. Here the CDR3 DNA reads TGTGCCAGCGCCGAGACAGGGGATCGATACGAGCAGTACTTC.

This clone was detected only a few times. This chain connects TRBV13 to TRBJ2-1, with 7 bases lining up with TRBD2. Germline assignment: CDR1 PRHDT and CDR2 FYEKMQ (reference sequence). CDR3 size: 14 residues. V lost 6 bases, J lost 9 bases, and 11 bases stayed unmatched. CDR3 in DNA: TGTGCCAGCAGTCCCCGGGCCCCGGGGGGTGAGCAGTTCTTC. Protein product: CASSPRAPGGEQFF.

This chain joins TRBV5-6 and TRBJ2-1; D not certain. The CDR3 runs 11 residues. V was clipped by 1 base and J by 10 bases, with 6 bases between them. In germline, CDR1 is SGHDT, CDR2 YYEEEE. The CDR3 DNA sequence: TGTGCCAGCAGCTTGTTACAAGAGCAGTTCTTC. As protein: CASSLLQEQFF.

This sequence joins TRBV6-5 and TRBJ1-5; D is uncertain. This CDR3 is 13 amino acids long. V shed 7 bases and J shed 3 bases, with 10 bases lying between them. The germline CDR1 and CDR2 sequences are MNHEY and SVGAGI. CDR3 DNA: TGTGCCAGCACGAGGGAGCCCAATCAGCCCCAGCATTTT. This gives the protein CASTREPNQPQHF.

This clone was recorded a few times. V is TRBV6-4 and J is TRBJ2-4; TRBD2 matches at 7 bases. V lost 4 bases to trimming and J lost 9 bases; unmatched junction nucleotides: 12. The CDR3 length is 15 residues. Per germline, CDR1 MRHNA and CDR2 SNTAGT. The CDR3, as DNA: TGTGCCAGCAGTGCCCTAGCGGATGGAACCGGCATTCAGTACTTC. Encoded protein: CASSALADGTGIQYF.

This clone was found a few times. V and J are TRBV9 and TRBJ2-2; 8 bases are a match to TRBD1. The CDR3 is 14 residues long. Germline CDR1 SGDLS, CDR2 YYNGEE. V dropped 3 bases and J dropped 5; count of bases not matched to a gene: 3. The CDR3 DNA sequence: TGTGCCAGCAGCGGGCGGACAGGGACCGGGGAGCTGTTTTTT. Translating gives CASSGRTGTGELFF.

This clone showed up just a few times. One junction end disagrees with the germline gene, perhaps due to a read error. This chain joins TRBV10-3 and TRBJ1-1; no reliable D call. The CDR3 runs 14 residues. Germline loops: CDR1 ENHRY, CDR2 SYGVKD. CDR3 amino acids: CASSYTSQNTEAFF. The CDR3 bases are TGTGCCAGCAGTTATACGTCGCAAAACACTGAAGCTTTCTTT.

The rearrangement uses TRBV2 and TRBJ2-5; possible D gene TRBD1, 6 bases. This CDR3 has 12 amino acids. Trimming stripped 9 bases from V and 1 base from J, with 9 bases between. Germline V lookup: CDR1 SNHLY, CDR2 FYNNEI. The CDR3 DNA reads as TGTGCCAGTGGACAGTCCCAAGAGACCCAGTACTTC. Protein product: CASGQSQETQYF.